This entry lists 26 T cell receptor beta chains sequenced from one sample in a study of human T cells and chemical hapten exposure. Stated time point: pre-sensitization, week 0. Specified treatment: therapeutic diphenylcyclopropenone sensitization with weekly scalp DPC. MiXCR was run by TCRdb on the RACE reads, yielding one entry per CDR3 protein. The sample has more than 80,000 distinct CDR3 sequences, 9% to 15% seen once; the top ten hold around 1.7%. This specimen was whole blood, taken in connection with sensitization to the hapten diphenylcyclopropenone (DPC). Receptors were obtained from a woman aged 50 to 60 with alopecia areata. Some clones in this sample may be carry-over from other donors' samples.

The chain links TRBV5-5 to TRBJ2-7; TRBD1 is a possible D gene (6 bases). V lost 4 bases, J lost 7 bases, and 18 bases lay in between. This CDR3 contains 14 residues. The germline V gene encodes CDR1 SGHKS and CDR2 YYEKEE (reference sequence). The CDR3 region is CASSIENRAEEQYF. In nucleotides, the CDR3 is TGTGCCAGCAGCATTGAGAACAGGGCTGAGGAGCAGTACTTC.

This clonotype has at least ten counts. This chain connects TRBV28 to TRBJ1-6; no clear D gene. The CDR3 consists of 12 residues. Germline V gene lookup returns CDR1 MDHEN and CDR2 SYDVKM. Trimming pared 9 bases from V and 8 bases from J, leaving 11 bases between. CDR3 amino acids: CASTVFDSPLHF. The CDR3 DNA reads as TGTGCCAGTACAGTTTTTGATTCACCCCTCCACTTT. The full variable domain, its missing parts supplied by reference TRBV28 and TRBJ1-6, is DVKVTQSSRYLVKRTGEKVFLECVQDMDHENMFWYRQDPGLGLRLIYFSYDVKMKEKGDIPEGYSVSREKKERFSLILESASTNQTSMYLCASTVFDSPLHFGNGTRLTVT.

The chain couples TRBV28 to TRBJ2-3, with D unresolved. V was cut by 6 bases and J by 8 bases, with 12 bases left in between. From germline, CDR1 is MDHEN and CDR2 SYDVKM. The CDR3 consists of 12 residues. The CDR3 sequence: CASRTGVSTQYF. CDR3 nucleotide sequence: TGTGCCAGCAGGACGGGTGTAAGTACGCAGTATTTT.

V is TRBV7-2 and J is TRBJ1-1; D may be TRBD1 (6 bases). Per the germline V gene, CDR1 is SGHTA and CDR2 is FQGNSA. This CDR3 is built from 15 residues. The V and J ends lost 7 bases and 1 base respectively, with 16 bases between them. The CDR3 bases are TGTGCCAGCACCTCGCCCGGGGGCCAGAACACTGAAGCTTTCTTT. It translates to CASTSPGGQNTEAFF.

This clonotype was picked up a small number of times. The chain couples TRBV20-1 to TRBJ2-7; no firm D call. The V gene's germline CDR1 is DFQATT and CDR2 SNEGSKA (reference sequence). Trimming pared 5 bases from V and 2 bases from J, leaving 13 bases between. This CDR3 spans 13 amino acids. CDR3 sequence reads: CSAQERYPYEQYF. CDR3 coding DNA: TGCAGTGCTCAAGAGAGATACCCCTACGAGCAGTACTTC.

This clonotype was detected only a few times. The CDR3 coding sequence is TGTGCCAGCAGCTTAGAAGGGACTAGAGTCGATGAGCAGTTCTTC. Translating gives CASSLEGTRVDEQFF. This rearrangement joins TRBV7-2 to TRBJ2-1; 8 bases align to TRBD2. The CDR3 runs 15 residues. With V trimmed by 1 base and J by 8 bases, 7 bases remained unmatched. Per germline, CDR1 SGHTA and CDR2 FQGNSA.

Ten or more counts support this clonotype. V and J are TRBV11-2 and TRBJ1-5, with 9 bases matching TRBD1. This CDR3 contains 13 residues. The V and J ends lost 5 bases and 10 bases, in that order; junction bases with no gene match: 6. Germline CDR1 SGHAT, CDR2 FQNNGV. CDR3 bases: TGTGCCAGCAGCCGGGACAGGGCCTATCCCCAGCATTTT. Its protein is CASSRDRAYPQHF.

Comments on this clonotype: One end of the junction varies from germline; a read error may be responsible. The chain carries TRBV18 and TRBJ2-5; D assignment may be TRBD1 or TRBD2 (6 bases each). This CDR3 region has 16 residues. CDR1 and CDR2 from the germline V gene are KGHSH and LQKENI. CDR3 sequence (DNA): TGTACCAGCTCACCACCGGGGGTAAGGGGGCAAGAGACCCAGTACTTC. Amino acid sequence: CTSSPPGVRGQETQYF. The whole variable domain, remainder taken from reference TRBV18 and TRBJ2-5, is NAGVMQNPRHLVRRRGQEARLRCSPMKGHSHVYWYRQLPEEGLKFMVYLQKENIIDESGMPKERFSAEFPKEGPSILRIQQVVRGDSAAYFCTSSPPGVRGQETQYFGPGTRLLVL.

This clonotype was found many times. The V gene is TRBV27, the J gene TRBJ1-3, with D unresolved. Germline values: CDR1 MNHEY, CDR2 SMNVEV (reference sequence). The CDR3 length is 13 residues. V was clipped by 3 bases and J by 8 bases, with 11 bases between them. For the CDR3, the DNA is TGTGCCAGCAGTTTGTCCCCCCGAGACACCATATATTTT. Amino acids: CASSLSPRDTIYF.

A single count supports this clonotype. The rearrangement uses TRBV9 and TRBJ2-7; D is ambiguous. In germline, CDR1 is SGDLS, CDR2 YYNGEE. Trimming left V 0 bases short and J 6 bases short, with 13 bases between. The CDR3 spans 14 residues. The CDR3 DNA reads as TGTGCCAGCAGCGTAGCACAAGGACCCTTCGAGCAGTACTTC. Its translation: CASSVAQGPFEQYF.

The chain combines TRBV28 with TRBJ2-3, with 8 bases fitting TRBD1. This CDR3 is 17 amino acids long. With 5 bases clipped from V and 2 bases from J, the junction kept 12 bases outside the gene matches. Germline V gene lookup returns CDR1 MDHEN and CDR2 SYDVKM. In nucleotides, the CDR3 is TGTGCCAGCAGTCTTGGACAGGGTCGTTCTTTCACAGATACGCAGTATTTT. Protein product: CASSLGQGRSFTDTQYF.

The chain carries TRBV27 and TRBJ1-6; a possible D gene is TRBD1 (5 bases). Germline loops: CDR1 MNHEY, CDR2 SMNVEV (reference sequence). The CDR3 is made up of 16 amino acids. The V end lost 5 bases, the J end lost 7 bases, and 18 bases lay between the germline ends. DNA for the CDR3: TGTGCCAGCAGTCTCTACTCGGGGGACTCGAATTCACCCCTCCACTTT. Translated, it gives CASSLYSGDSNSPLHF.

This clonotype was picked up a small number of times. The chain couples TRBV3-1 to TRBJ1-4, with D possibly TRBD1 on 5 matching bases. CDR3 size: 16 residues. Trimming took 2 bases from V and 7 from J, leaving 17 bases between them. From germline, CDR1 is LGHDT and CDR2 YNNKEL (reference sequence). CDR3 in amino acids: CASSQSAGAGGEKLFF. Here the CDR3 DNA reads TGTGCCAGCAGCCAATCCGCCGGGGCCGGGGGTGAAAAACTGTTTTTT. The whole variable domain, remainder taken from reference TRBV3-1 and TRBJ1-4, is DTAVSQTPKYLVTQMGNDKSIKCEQNLGHDTMYWYKQDSKKFLKIMFSYNNKELIINETVPNRFSPKSPDKAHLNLHINSLELGDSAVYFCASSQSAGAGGEKLFFGSGTQLSVL.

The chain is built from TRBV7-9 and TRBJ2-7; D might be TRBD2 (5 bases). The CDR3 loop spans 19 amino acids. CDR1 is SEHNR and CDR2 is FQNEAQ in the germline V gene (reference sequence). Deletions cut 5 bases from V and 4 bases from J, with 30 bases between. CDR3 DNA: TGTGCCAGCAGCCGCAGAGCGGATTATGTAGGGCTCAAGGTTTACGAGCAGTACTTC. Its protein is CASSRRADYVGLKVYEQYF. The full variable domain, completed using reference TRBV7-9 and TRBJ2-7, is DTGVSQNPRHKITKRGQNVTFRCDPISEHNRLYWYRQTLGQGPEFLTYFQNEAQLEKSRLLSDRFSAERPKGSFSTLEIQRTEQGDSAMYLCASSRRADYVGLKVYEQYFGPGTRLTVT.

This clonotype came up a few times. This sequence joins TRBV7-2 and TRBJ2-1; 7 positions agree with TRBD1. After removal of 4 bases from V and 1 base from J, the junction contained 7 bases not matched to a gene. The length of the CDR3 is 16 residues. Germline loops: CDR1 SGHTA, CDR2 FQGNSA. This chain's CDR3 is CASSSIGQASYNEQFF. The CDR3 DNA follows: TGTGCCAGCAGCTCCATCGGACAGGCGTCCTACAATGAGCAGTTCTTC.

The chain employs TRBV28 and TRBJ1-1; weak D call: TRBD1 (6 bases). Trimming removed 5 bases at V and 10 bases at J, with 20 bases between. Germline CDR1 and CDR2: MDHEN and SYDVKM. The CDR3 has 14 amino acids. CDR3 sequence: CASSPSGVVHRAFF. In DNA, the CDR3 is TGTGCCAGCAGTCCGTCAGGGGTCGTACATCGAGCTTTCTTT.

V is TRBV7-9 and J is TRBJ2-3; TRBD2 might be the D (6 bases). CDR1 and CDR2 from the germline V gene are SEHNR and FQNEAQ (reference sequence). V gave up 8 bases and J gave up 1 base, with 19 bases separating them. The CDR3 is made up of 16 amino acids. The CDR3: CASAGTRASGTDTQYF. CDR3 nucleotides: TGTGCCAGCGCCGGGACTCGGGCATCCGGCACAGATACGCAGTATTTT.

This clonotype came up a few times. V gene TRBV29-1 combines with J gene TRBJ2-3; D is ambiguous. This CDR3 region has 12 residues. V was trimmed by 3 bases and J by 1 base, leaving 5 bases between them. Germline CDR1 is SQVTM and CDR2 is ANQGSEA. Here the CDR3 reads CSVDLGTDTQYF. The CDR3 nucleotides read TGCAGCGTTGATCTGGGCACAGATACGCAGTATTTT.

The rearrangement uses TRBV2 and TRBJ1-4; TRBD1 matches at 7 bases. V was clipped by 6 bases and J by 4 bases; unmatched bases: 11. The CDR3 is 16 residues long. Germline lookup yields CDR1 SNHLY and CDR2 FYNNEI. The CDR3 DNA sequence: TGTGCCAGCAGCCTCCAAGGGGGACAGCTTAATGAAAAACTGTTTTTT. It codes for CASSLQGGQLNEKLFF.

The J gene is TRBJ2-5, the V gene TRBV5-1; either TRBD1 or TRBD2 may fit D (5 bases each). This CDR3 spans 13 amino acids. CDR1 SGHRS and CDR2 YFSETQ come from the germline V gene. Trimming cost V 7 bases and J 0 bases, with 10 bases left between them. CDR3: CASGDGNQETQYF. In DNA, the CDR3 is TGCGCCAGCGGGGACGGCAACCAAGAGACCCAGTACTTC.

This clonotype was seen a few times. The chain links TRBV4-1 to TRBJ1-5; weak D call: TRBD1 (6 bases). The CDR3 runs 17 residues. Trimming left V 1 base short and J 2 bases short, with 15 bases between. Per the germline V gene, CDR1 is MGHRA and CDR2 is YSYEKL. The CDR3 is CASSQVQGTLGNQPQHF. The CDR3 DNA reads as TGCGCCAGCAGCCAAGTCCAGGGGACGTTGGGCAATCAGCCCCAGCATTTT.

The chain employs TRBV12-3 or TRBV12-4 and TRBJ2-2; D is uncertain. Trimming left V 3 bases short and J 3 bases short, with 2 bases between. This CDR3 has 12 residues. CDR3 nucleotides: TGTGCCAGCAGTTTTCACACCGGGGAGCTGTTTTTT. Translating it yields CASSFHTGELFF.

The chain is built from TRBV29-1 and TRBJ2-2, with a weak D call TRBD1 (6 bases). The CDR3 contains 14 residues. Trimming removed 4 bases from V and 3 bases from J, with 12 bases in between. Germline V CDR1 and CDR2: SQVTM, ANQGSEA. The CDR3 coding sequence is TGCAGCGTTGCTGGGGACACACACACCGGGGAGCTGTTTTTT. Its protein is CSVAGDTHTGELFF.

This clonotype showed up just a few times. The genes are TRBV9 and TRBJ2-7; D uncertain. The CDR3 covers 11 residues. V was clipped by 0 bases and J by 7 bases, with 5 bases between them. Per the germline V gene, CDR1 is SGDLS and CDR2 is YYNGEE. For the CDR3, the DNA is TGTGCCAGCAGCGTAGGGAGAGAGCAGTACTTC. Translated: CASSVGREQYF. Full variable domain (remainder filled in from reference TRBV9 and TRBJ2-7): DSGVTQTPKHLITATGQRVTLRCSPRSGDLSVYWYQQSLDQGLQFLIQYYNGEERAKGNILERFSAQQFPDLHSELNLSSLELGDSALYFCASSVGREQYFGPGTRLTVT.

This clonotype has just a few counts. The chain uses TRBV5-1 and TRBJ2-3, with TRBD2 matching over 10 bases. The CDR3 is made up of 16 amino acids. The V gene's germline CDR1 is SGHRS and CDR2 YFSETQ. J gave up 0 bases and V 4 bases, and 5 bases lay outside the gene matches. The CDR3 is CASSPGTSESTDTQYF. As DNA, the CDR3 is TGCGCCAGCAGCCCCGGGACTAGCGAGAGCACAGATACGCAGTATTTT.

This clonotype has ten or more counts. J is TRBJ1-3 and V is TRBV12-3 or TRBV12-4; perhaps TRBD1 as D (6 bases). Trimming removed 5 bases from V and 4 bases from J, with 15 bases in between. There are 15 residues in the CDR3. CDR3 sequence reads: CASSPTGSSGNTIYF. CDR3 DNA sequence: TGTGCCAGCAGTCCAACAGGGTCCTCGGGAAACACCATATATTTT.